This is a list of T cell receptor beta chains from one sample in a study of human T cells and chemical hapten exposure. TCRdb independently ran MiXCR on the RACE reads; one entry per CDR3 protein. Of 130,000 or so distinct CDR3 sequences in the sample, 9% to 10% were seen once. The specimen sequenced was whole blood. The source of these receptors is a male donor in good health. Some clones in this sample may be carry-over from other donors' samples. Each CDR3 is given with its conserved first and last residue. Each record gives: D gene, CDR3 length, V gene, clone size, J gene, CDR3 DNA, CDR3 protein. A D gene is named only where the DNA matches it firmly. Size is omitted from some rows. Given values are once, few, many or a class for expanded clones.

>.|13|TRBV7-9|few|TRBJ2-3
TGTGCCAGCAGCTTACTAGACGTAGATACGCAGTATTTT
CASSLLDVDTQYF
>TRBD1|13|TRBV20-1|many|TRBJ1-2
TGCAGTGCTAGAGGGGACAGGTTCTATGGCTACACCTTC
CSARGDRFYGYTF
>.|17|TRBV14|.|TRBJ1-1
TGTGCCAGCAGCCAAGGCGGACACTTGGATCGAAACACTGAAGCTTTCTTT
CASSQGGHLDRNTEAFF
>.|13|TRBV30|many|TRBJ2-5
TGTGCCTGGTGCAGGCGGATTCGTGAGACCCAGTACTTC
CAWCRRIRETQYF
>TRBD1|14|TRBV7-8|many|TRBJ2-1
TGTGCCAGCAGCTTAGGGGGACAGTACAATGAGCAGTTCTTC
CASSLGGQYNEQFF
>TRBD1|15|TRBV10-3|.|TRBJ2-7
TGTGCCATCAGTACCACAGGGGTGGGCTCCTACGAGCAGTACTTC
CAISTTGVGSYEQYF
>.|18|TRBV20-1|.|TRBJ2-1
TGCAGTGCTAGAGATCTCGAGGGAGACGTCCAATCCTACAATGAGCAGTTCTTC
CSARDLEGDVQSYNEQFF
>.|13|TRBV7-9|.|TRBJ1-5
TGTGCCAGCAGCTCCTCTACCGATCAGCCCCAGCATTTT
CASSSSTDQPQHF
>TRBD2|17|TRBV6-2/TRBV6-3|many|TRBJ2-5
TGTGCCAGCAGTTACTCGACTCGGGCGGGGGGCAAAGAGACCCAGTACTTC
CASSYSTRAGGKETQYF
>TRBD1|15|TRBV4-3|.|TRBJ2-5
TGCGCCAGCAGCCAGTCCGGGACAGGGGAAGAGACCCAGTACTTC
CASSQSGTGEETQYF
>.|17|TRBV2|many|TRBJ1-4
TGTGCCAGCAGATATCAGGAGGAGATTGGGATGAATGAAAAACTGTTTTTT
CASRYQEEIGMNEKLFF
>TRBD1|14|TRBV12-3/TRBV12-4|few|TRBJ1-2
TGTGCCAGCAGGCGGGACAGTGGGAACTATGGCTACACCTTC
CASRRDSGNYGYTF
>.|12|TRBV2|.|TRBJ1-1
TGTGCCAGCAGTGACGAAAACACTGAAGCTTTCTTT
CASSDENTEAFF
>.|14|TRBV4-1|.|TRBJ2-7
TGCGCCAGCAGCCAAGATTTCCCGAACTACGAGCAGTACTTC
CASSQDFPNYEQYF
>.|15|TRBV5-1|many|TRBJ1-5
TGCGCCAGCAGCTTGGAGTCTGGGGGACATCAGCCCCAGCATTTT
CASSLESGGHQPQHF